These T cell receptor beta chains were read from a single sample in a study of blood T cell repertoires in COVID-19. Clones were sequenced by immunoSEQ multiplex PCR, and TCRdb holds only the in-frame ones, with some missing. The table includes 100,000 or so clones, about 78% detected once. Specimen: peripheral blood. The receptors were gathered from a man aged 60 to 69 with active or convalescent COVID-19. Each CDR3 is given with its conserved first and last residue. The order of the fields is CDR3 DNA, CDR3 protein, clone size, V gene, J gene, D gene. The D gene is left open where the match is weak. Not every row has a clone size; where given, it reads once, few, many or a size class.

TGTGCCTGGAGTGTAAAAAGAGGGGGGGTTCGAGGTCAGAACACCGGGGAGCTGTTTTTT	CAWSVKRGGVRGQNTGELFF	few	TRBV30	TRBJ2-2	NA
TGCGCCAGCAGCTCGAGTGGCAGAGGAGCTTTCTTT	CASSSSGRGAFF	NA	TRBV5-1	TRBJ1-1	NA
TGTGCCAGCAGCCGCGGGGGAGCGGGATCACAGGGAGAGACCCAGTACTTC	CASSRGGAGSQGETQYF	few	TRBV6-2/TRBV6-3	TRBJ2-5	NA
TGTGCCAGTAGATGGACCGGACAGTCTAAAAATGAAAAACTGTTTTTT	CASRWTGQSKNEKLFF	NA	TRBV19	TRBJ1-4	NA
TGTGCCAGCAGTCAGACACCGAACACAGATACGCAGTATTTT	CASSQTPNTDTQYF	NA	TRBV6-5	TRBJ2-3	NA
TGTGCCAGCAGCTTAGCCGGGAGCCAATCCTACGAGCAGTACTTC	CASSLAGSQSYEQYF	NA	TRBV11-2	TRBJ2-7	NA
TGTGCCTGGAGTGTACGGGGGATTTTCAATCAGCCCCAGCATTTT	CAWSVRGIFNQPQHF	NA	TRBV30	TRBJ1-5	NA
TGTGCCAGCAGTTACAGGACAGGGGAAGGCTCACCCCTCCACTTT	CASSYRTGEGSPLHF	NA	TRBV6-6	TRBJ1-6	TRBD1
TGTGCCAGCTCACTACTAGCGGGAGTATATGAGCAGTTCTTC	CASSLLAGVYEQFF	NA	TRBV18	TRBJ2-1	TRBD2
TGCGCCAGCAGCCAAAGACAGGCCCTGGGTGGGGGCTACACCTTC	CASSQRQALGGGYTF	NA	TRBV4-3	TRBJ1-2	NA
TGCGCCAGCAGCTTGCGGCAGACAAACACTGAAGCTTTCTTT	CASSLRQTNTEAFF	NA	TRBV5-1	TRBJ1-1	NA
TGTGCCAGCAGCCAACAGGCCACCTTAGCCCAGTACTTC	CASSQQATLAQYF	NA	TRBV14	TRBJ2-5	NA
TGCGCCAGCAGCCCCGGGACAACTTCCTATGGCTACACCTTC	CASSPGTTSYGYTF	NA	TRBV5-1	TRBJ1-2	NA
TGTGCCAGCAGCAAAGGACTAGCGGTAGAAAATGAGCAGTTCTTC	CASSKGLAVENEQFF	NA	TRBV7-2	TRBJ2-1	TRBD2
TGTGCCAGCCGGGTCGCCTACGAGCAGTACTTC	CASRVAYEQYF	NA	TRBV28	TRBJ2-7	NA
TGTGCCAGCAGACCAGGGACATATAGCAATCAGCCCCAGCATTTT	CASRPGTYSNQPQHF	NA	TRBV7-2	TRBJ1-5	NA
TGTGCCAGCGGTCGCTATACAGGGTACCCGTCCCCTAGCTCCTACAATGAGCAGTTCTTC	CASGRYTGYPSPSSYNEQFF	once	TRBV5-4	TRBJ2-1	NA
TGTGCCAGCAGCGTAGTAGGACAGGGTACCGATACGCAGTATTTT	CASSVVGQGTDTQYF	few	TRBV9	TRBJ2-3	TRBD1
TGTGCCAGCAGCTTAGAGGTGCGGTCGACAGGGGGCCAGGAGCAGTTCTTC	CASSLEVRSTGGQEQFF	NA	TRBV7-7	TRBJ2-1	TRBD1
TGTGCCAGCAGCGTAGTGGAGGGAGGGCCCCAAGAGACCCAGTACTTC	CASSVVEGGPQETQYF	few	TRBV9	TRBJ2-5	TRBD2
TGTGCCAGCAGTCCAGGGGGTTCGAACACCGGGGAGCTGTTTTTT	CASSPGGSNTGELFF	NA	TRBV28	TRBJ2-2	TRBD1
TGTGCCAGCGGCGGGTTCCCCTCTGGAAACACCATATATTTT	CASGGFPSGNTIYF	NA	TRBV6-5	TRBJ1-3	NA
TGTGCCAGCAGCCATCGCTCCTACAATGAGCAGTTCTTC	CASSHRSYNEQFF	NA	TRBV3-1/TRBV3-2	TRBJ2-1	NA
TGCGCCAGCAGCTTGGCAGTCAGAATCGATTACAATGAGCAGTTCTTC	CASSLAVRIDYNEQFF	NA	TRBV5-1	TRBJ2-1	NA
TGTGCCAGCAGCCACTACACTAGGACCCACACCGGGGAGCTGTTTTTT	CASSHYTRTHTGELFF	few	TRBV3-1/TRBV3-2	TRBJ2-2	NA
TGCGCCAGCAGTCAATTTCGAACAGTTGCGAACACTGAAGCTTTCTTT	CASSQFRTVANTEAFF	NA	TRBV23-1	TRBJ1-1	NA
TGTGCCAGCAGCCCCGGACAGGGAGCCAAAAACATTCAGTACTTC	CASSPGQGAKNIQYF	NA	TRBV11-3	TRBJ2-4	TRBD1
TGCAGCGTTGAACTAGGGGCATCTGGGGATTTT	CSVELGASGDF	NA	TRBV29-1	TRBJ1-5	NA
TGTGCCAGCTCACCACCGCAGTCATCTGGAAACACCATATATTTT	CASSPPQSSGNTIYF	NA	TRBV18	TRBJ1-3	NA
TGCGCCAGCAGCCAAGATGGCGCACTAAACTATGGCTACACCTTC	CASSQDGALNYGYTF	NA	TRBV4-1	TRBJ1-2	NA
TGTGCCAGCATCAGGGGGCCTAACTATGGCTACACCTTC	CASIRGPNYGYTF	NA	TRBV2	TRBJ1-2	TRBD1
TGTGCCACCAGTCTTAGCGGGAGTAATAATGAGCAGTTCTTC	CATSLSGSNNEQFF	NA	TRBV24-1	TRBJ2-1	TRBD2
TGTGCCAGCAGCGGGCGACTAGTCCCCTACAATGAGCAGTTCTTC	CASSGRLVPYNEQFF	few	TRBV2	TRBJ2-1	NA
TGTGCCAGCAGCGAGACTAGCGGCTTCCACAATGAGCAGTTCTTC	CASSETSGFHNEQFF	NA	TRBV7-2	TRBJ2-1	TRBD2
TGTGCCAGCTTGAGACAGGAAAGCGTTAACACCGGGGAGCTGTTTTTT	CASLRQESVNTGELFF	NA	TRBV7-9	TRBJ2-2	NA
TGTGCCAGCAGTCGGAGCGGACAGGGCGGGAGTGAGCAGTACTTC	CASSRSGQGGSEQYF	NA	TRBV6-5	TRBJ2-7	NA
TGCGCCAGCAGCTTGGAGCTAGCGGGAGGCGAGCAGTACTTC	CASSLELAGGEQYF	NA	TRBV5-1	TRBJ2-7	TRBD2
TGTGCCAGCAGCCAAGGGGTACTAGCGGGCACAGATACGCAGTATTTT	CASSQGVLAGTDTQYF	NA	TRBV5-4	TRBJ2-3	TRBD2
TGTGCCACCAGTGATCTTATCCCAGGGCATGAGCAGTTCTTC	CATSDLIPGHEQFF	NA	TRBV24-1	TRBJ2-1	NA
TGTGCCAGCAGGGACAGGACCACTGAAGCTTTCTTT	CASRDRTTEAFF	NA	TRBV3-1/TRBV3-2	TRBJ1-1	TRBD1
TGTGCCACCAGCAGGGTCGGACAGGGTACCTCCTACAATGAGCAGTTCTTC	CATSRVGQGTSYNEQFF	NA	TRBV15	TRBJ2-1	TRBD1
TGTGCCAGCACCCAGGGGGAGGACAGTTCTACTAATGAAAAACTGTTTTTT	CASTQGEDSSTNEKLFF	NA	TRBV7-9	TRBJ1-4	TRBD1
TGTGCCACCCCTTACCCCGGGACAGGCGTCAATCAGCCCCAGCATTTT	CATPYPGTGVNQPQHF	NA	TRBV9	TRBJ1-5	TRBD1
TGTGCCACCCCCAGGGGGAAAGGACTGAACACCGGGGAGCTGTTTTTT	CATPRGKGLNTGELFF	NA	TRBV10-3	TRBJ2-2	TRBD1
TGTGCCAGCAGTTTCGGGACAGCTGGCTACACCTTC	CASSFGTAGYTF	NA	TRBV6-5	TRBJ1-2	TRBD1